This T cell receptor (beta chain) was documented in a study of blood T cell repertoires in COVID-19. TCRdb's table, derived via immunoSEQ multiplex PCR, lists solely in-frame clones and lacks some. The sample shows 35,000 to 45,000 clones, around 75% of them seen only once. The CDR3 runs to 14 residues. V gave up 5 bases and J gave up 2 bases, with 10 bases separating them. CDR1 is SEHNR and CDR2 is FQNEAQ in the germline V gene (reference sequence). The chain links TRBV7-9 to TRBJ2-1; TRBD1 might be the D (6 bases). The source of this sequence is an elderly man with acute or convalescent COVID-19. Source material: peripheral blood. For the CDR3, the DNA is TGTGCCAGCAGCCAGGACAGTACCTACAATGAGCAGTTCTTC. Translation: CASSQDSTYNEQFF.